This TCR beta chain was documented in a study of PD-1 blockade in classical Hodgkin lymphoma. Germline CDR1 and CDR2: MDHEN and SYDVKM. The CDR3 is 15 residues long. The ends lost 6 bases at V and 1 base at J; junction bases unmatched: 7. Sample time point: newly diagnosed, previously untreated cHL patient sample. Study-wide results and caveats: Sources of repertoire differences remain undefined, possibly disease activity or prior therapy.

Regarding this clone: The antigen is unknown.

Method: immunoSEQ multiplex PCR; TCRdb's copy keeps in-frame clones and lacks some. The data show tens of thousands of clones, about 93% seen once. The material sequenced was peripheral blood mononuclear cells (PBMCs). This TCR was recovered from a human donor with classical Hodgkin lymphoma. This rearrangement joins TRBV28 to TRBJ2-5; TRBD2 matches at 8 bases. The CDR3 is CASSLATSGQETQYF. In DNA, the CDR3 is TGTGCCAGCAGCCTCGCTACTAGCGGCCAAGAGACCCAGTACTTC.